A single sample is the source of the 5 T cell receptor beta chains below, sequenced in a study of cytomegalovirus exposure and HLA in healthy donors. The PCR used 60 Vbeta and 13 Jbeta primers. Repertoires were generated with immunoSEQ multiplex PCR, while TCRdb's copy carries only in-frame clones and drops some. The table records about 220,000 clones, roughly 87% of them present only once. Sequences were obtained from PBMCs. The source of these receptors is a man aged 40-50 years in good health and CMV-seropositive.

This clone has just a few counts. The rearrangement joins TRBV18 to TRBJ2-1; no firm D call. This CDR3 comprises 15 residues. Per germline, CDR1 KGHSH and CDR2 LQKENI. V lost 0 bases and J lost 5, with 11 bases in between. The CDR3: CASSPPLGGHNEQFF. DNA for the CDR3: TGTGCCAGCTCACCACCGCTAGGCGGCCACAATGAGCAGTTCTTC.

This chain uses TRBV5-6 with TRBJ1-1; D gene uncertain. CDR1 and CDR2 from the germline V gene are SGHDT and YYEEEE. With 6 bases removed from V and 0 bases from J, the gap between germline ends came to 12 bases. The CDR3 length is 14 residues. The CDR3 region is CASTQWPMNTEAFF. Written as DNA, the CDR3 is TGTGCCAGCACACAGTGGCCCATGAACACTGAAGCTTTCTTT.

This clone was observed a handful of times. The genes are TRBV14 and TRBJ2-1; 11 bases line up with TRBD2. The junction had 12 bases not matched to a gene; V was cut back by 10 bases and J by 4 bases. The CDR3 has 16 residues. From germline, CDR1 is SGHDN and CDR2 FVKESK. CDR3 coding DNA: TGTGCCACCGCCGGGACTAGCGGAGCCCGGTACAATGAGCAGTTCTTC. Its protein product is CATAGTSGARYNEQFF.

CDR3: CASSLPPGSGNTIYF. DNA for the CDR3: TGTGCCAGCAGCTTGCCCCCAGGGTCTGGAAACACCATATATTTT. The rearrangement uses TRBV5-6 and TRBJ1-3; TRBD1 is a possible D gene (5 bases). This CDR3 comprises 15 residues. The V end was cut by 1 base, the J end by 1 base, with 9 bases between. Germline V gene sequence: CDR1 SGHDT, CDR2 YYEEEE.

This sequence joins TRBV6-1 and TRBJ2-7, with D possibly being TRBD1 (6 bases). The CDR3 is made up of 13 amino acids. Looked up from germline, CDR1 is MNHNS and CDR2 is SASEGT. Trimming shortened V by 4 bases and J by 4 bases, and 11 bases separated the two germline ends. CDR3 nucleotide sequence: TGTGCCAGCAGTGGAGGACAGCTATACGAGCAGTACTTC. Amino acids: CASSGGQLYEQYF.